This TCR beta chain emerged from a study of tumor-infiltrating lymphocytes in localized non-small cell lung cancer. At the level of the study: Patients included smokers and never-smokers with various histologies, some sampled after neoadjuvant chemotherapy.

The CDR3 consists of 17 residues. Germline values: CDR1 MGHRA, CDR2 YSYEKL. The V gene end was trimmed by 0 bases and the J gene end by 4 bases; junction bases not matched to a gene: 6. Measured with immunoSEQ multiplex PCR; TCRdb has only the in-frame clones, and not every one. This repertoire shows approximately 7,200 clones, 71% found once; its top ten account for around 12%. Study results and limitations: Tumor T-cell fraction from TCR sequencing was not associated with recurrence-free survival (p = 0.61). IM1 and IM2 tumors showed no difference in T-cell fraction.

Comment on this clone: As yet, its antigen is unknown.

Material: lung tumor tissue. The chain combines TRBV4-1 with TRBJ1-1; 12 bases match TRBD1. The clonotype originates from a human donor with non-small cell lung cancer. CDR3 in amino acids: CASSQDPGQGASTEAFF. As DNA, the CDR3 is TGCGCCAGCAGCCAAGATCCGGGACAGGGGGCAAGCACTGAAGCTTTCTTT.